The present T cell receptor (beta chain) was sequenced within a study of blood T cell repertoires in COVID-19. Profiled with immunoSEQ multiplex PCR; TCRdb holds only in-frame clones, not every one. The table records around 240,000 clones, approximately 80% of them present only once. CDR3 length: 16 residues. V was pared by 8 bases and J by 0 bases, with 9 bases of the junction left unmatched. Germline V gene lookup returns CDR1 ENHRY and CDR2 SYGVKD. The sequencing input was peripheral blood. J is TRBJ1-3 and V is TRBV10-3, with 8 bases matching TRBD1. This sequence was found in a woman in her thirties or forties who had recovered from COVID-19. CDR3 protein: CAIGVRGLRSGNTIYF. As DNA, the CDR3 is TGTGCCATCGGTGTCAGGGGGCTCCGCTCTGGAAACACCATATATTTT.